This passage covers 22 T cell receptor beta chains from one sample sequenced in a study of Graves' ophthalmopathy and Graves' hyperthyroidism. Researchers took RNA transcripts and amplified TCR beta CDR3 regions from them. In the first round, RT-PCR was carried out with HTBI primers, and a multiplex PCR formed the second round. TCRdb itself ran the multiplex PCR reads through MiXCR, one entry per CDR3 protein. The sample has around 590,000 distinct CDR3 sequences; under 40% are singletons. Sequencing used peripheral blood or thyroid tissue (not recorded which). The origin of the receptors is an adult man with Graves' hyperthyroidism.

This clonotype was seen many times. The chain combines TRBV9 with TRBJ2-5, with 9 bases aligning to TRBD2. Germline trimming cut 0 bases from V and 5 bases from J; bases unmatched to any gene: 5. Per germline, CDR1 SGDLS and CDR2 YYNGEE. The CDR3 is 15 amino acids. This CDR3 is CASSVAAGGRETQYF. The CDR3 DNA sequence: TGTGCCAGCAGCGTAGCTGCGGGAGGGAGGGAGACCCAGTACTTC. The full variable domain, with the rest looked up from reference TRBV9 and TRBJ2-5, is DSGVTQTPKHLITATGQRVTLRCSPRSGDLSVYWYQQSLDQGLQFLIQYYNGEERAKGNILERFSAQQFPDLHSELNLSSLELGDSALYFCASSVAAGGRETQYFGPGTRLLVL.

V and J are TRBV25-1 and TRBJ2-7; 7 bases fit TRBD1. Germline V gives CDR1 MGHDK, CDR2 SYGVNS. V was clipped by 10 bases and J by 1 base; unmatched bases: 7. The CDR3 has 13 residues. CDR3 bases: TGTGCCAATACAGGGGCAATATCCTACGAGCAGTACTTC. It translates to CANTGAISYEQYF.

The chain links TRBV24-1 to TRBJ2-3; D is perhaps TRBD1 or TRBD2 (5 bases each). Trimming left V 3 bases short and J 2 bases short, with 17 bases between. CDR1 is KGHDR, CDR2 SFDVKD, per germline. The CDR3 has 17 amino acids. This chain's CDR3 is CATSDGDGVFATDTQYF. As DNA, the CDR3 is TGTGCCACCAGTGATGGGGACGGGGTATTTGCCACAGATACGCAGTATTTT.

A single count supports this clonotype. It may be a read error: a sequence one base away is much more abundant. The genes are TRBV10-3 and TRBJ1-4, with D uncertain. This CDR3 contains 12 residues. Germline CDR1 reads ENHRY; CDR2 reads SYGVKD. The CDR3 bases are TGTGCCAGCAGCGACCTAGGAACGAAACCGTTTTTT. Encoded protein: CASSDLGTKPFF.

There are many counts of this clonotype. V is TRBV5-6 and J is TRBJ1-5; D unresolved. Trimming shortened V by 1 base and J by 11 bases, and 16 bases separated the two germline ends. Looked up from germline, CDR1 is SGHDT and CDR2 is YYEEEE. CDR3 length: 14 residues. The CDR3 loop is CASSLQGNSEAQHF. CDR3 in DNA: TGTGCCAGCAGCTTGCAAGGTAATAGTGAAGCCCAGCATTTT.

The chain carries TRBV29-1 and TRBJ1-3; D is uncertain. This CDR3 region has 13 residues. Trimming left V 8 bases short and J 0 bases short, with 11 bases between. Germline-derived CDR1 and CDR2 are SQVTM and ANQGSEA. The CDR3 coding sequence is TGCAGCTTGGGTTTGACCTCTGGAAACACCATATATTTT. This encodes CSLGLTSGNTIYF.

This clonotype was detected many times. The chain uses TRBV20-1 and TRBJ1-6; D is uncertain. The germline V and J ends were trimmed by 0 bases and 10 bases, with 7 bases remaining between them. Germline CDR1 and CDR2: DFQATT and SNEGSKA (reference sequence). This CDR3 region has 12 residues. The CDR3 protein is CSARDEGSPLHF. Written as DNA, the CDR3 is TGCAGTGCTAGAGATGAGGGATCACCCCTCCACTTT.

This clonotype occurred a few times. This chain links TRBV10-2 with TRBJ2-7; 7 bases are a match to TRBD1. Germline V gene sequence: CDR1 WSHSY, CDR2 SAAADI. V lost 5 bases to trimming and J lost 0 bases; unmatched junction nucleotides: 4. The CDR3 runs to 14 residues. The CDR3 DNA reads TGCGCCAGCAGTAGGGGGACAGACTCCTACGAGCAGTACTTC. Protein sequence: CASSRGTDSYEQYF.

The J gene is TRBJ1-2, the V gene TRBV20-1, with D unresolved. The germline V gene encodes CDR1 DFQATT and CDR2 SNEGSKA (reference sequence). CDR3 length: 12 amino acids. The V end lost 7 bases, the J end lost 12 bases, and 21 bases lay between the germline ends. This CDR3 is CSVIGGDSGNTF. CDR3 in DNA: TGCAGTGTAATAGGCGGCGACTCTGGAAACACCTTC.

This clonotype was recorded many times. This chain links TRBV27 with TRBJ1-6; TRBD1 aligns across 8 bases. Trimming removed 6 bases from V and 10 bases from J; junction bases left unmatched: 8. The CDR3 runs 14 residues. Germline assignment: CDR1 MNHEY and CDR2 SMNVEV (reference sequence). CDR3 in DNA: TGTGCCAGCAGGTTCAGGGGGCTTAACTCACCCCTCCACTTT. It translates to CASRFRGLNSPLHF.

This clonotype has at least ten counts. The V gene is TRBV2, the J gene TRBJ1-2; no reliable D call. This CDR3 contains 11 residues. The V gene's germline CDR1 is SNHLY and CDR2 FYNNEI. The V end lost 7 bases, the J end lost 5 bases, and 8 bases lay between the germline ends. CDR3 sequence reads: CASKEEYGYTF. The CDR3 bases are TGTGCCAGCAAAGAGGAATATGGCTACACCTTC.

The rearrangement joins TRBV12-3 or TRBV12-4 to TRBJ2-5; D perhaps matches TRBD1 (6 bases). The ends were cut back, 1 base at V and 0 bases at J, with 15 bases in the middle. This CDR3 is 17 amino acids long. CDR3 DNA: TGTGCCAGCAGTTTAGAGCAGGGGTTGGAGTACCAAGAGACCCAGTACTTC. Its translation: CASSLEQGLEYQETQYF.

A note on this clonotype: An end of the junction differs from the germline gene, which may be a read error. The chain combines TRBV7-9 with TRBJ1-2, with D unclear. The CDR3 contains 14 residues. In germline, CDR1 is SEHNR, CDR2 FQNEAQ (reference sequence). The CDR3 is CASSLERANCGYTF. CDR3 sequence (DNA): TGTGCCAGCAGCTTGGAAAGGGCTAACTGTGGCTACACCTTC.

This clonotype has at least ten counts. The chain uses TRBV13 and TRBJ1-5; D possibly corresponds to TRBD1 (6 bases). This CDR3 is 16 amino acids long. The V end was cut by 0 bases, the J end by 1 base, with 10 bases between. Germline V lookup: CDR1 PRHDT, CDR2 FYEKMQ (reference sequence). Here the CDR3 DNA reads TGTGCCAGCAGCTTAGGCAGGGGCGGGAGCAATCAGCCCCAGCATTTT. It specifies CASSLGRGGSNQPQHF.

The table lists this clonotype with a few counts. CDR3 bases: TGCAGTGCTAGAGCCCCGGGACAGGGACTTATGGGGGCCCAGTACTTC. Protein sequence: CSARAPGQGLMGAQYF. The chain couples TRBV20-1 to TRBJ2-5, with 9 bases lining up with TRBD1. Trimming took 1 base from V and 9 from J; bases not matched to a gene: 15. Germline V CDR1 and CDR2: DFQATT, SNEGSKA (reference sequence). The CDR3 sequence is 16 residues long.

The chain uses TRBV10-3 and TRBJ1-2, with a tentative D call TRBD1 (6 bases). There are 13 residues in the CDR3. Germline V gives CDR1 ENHRY, CDR2 SYGVKD. V was shortened by 8 bases and J by 3 bases, with 13 bases between the two germline ends. CDR3: CAIRNGGDYGYTF. CDR3 nucleotides: TGTGCCATCCGGAATGGGGGCGACTATGGCTACACCTTC.

This clonotype has ten or more counts. The chain couples TRBV7-9 to TRBJ1-1; D is uncertain. The CDR3 extends over 16 amino acids. V shed 2 bases and J shed 6 bases, with 19 bases lying between them. The germline gives CDR1 SEHNR, CDR2 FQNEAQ (reference sequence). The CDR3 region has the DNA TGTGCCAGCAGCTTAAATCGTAATCAGAGGGCTCCTGAAGCTTTCTTT. Residues: CASSLNRNQRAPEAFF.

This clonotype was picked up many times. This rearrangement joins TRBV7-6 to TRBJ1-5; TRBD1 might be the D (5 bases). The ends were cut back, 1 base at V and 0 bases at J, with 7 bases in the middle. From germline, CDR1 is SGHVS and CDR2 FNYEAQ. The CDR3 is made up of 15 amino acids. The CDR3 nucleotides read TGTGCCAGCAGCTTAGAACAGGATAGCAATCAGCCCCAGCATTTT. Its translation is CASSLEQDSNQPQHF. The full variable domain, completed using reference TRBV7-6 and TRBJ1-5, is GAGVSQSPRYKVTKRGQDVALRCDPISGHVSLYWYRQALGQGPEFLTYFNYEAQQDKSGLPNDRFSAERPEGSISTLTIQRTEQRDSAMYRCASSLEQDSNQPQHFGDGTRLSIL.

This clonotype was recorded many times. V usage is TRBV20-1 and J usage is TRBJ2-7, with 10 bases aligning to TRBD1. The trim removed 5 bases at V and 2 bases at J, leaving 18 bases unmatched. The CDR3 is 18 amino acids. CDR1 and CDR2 (germline): DFQATT, SNEGSKA (reference sequence). CDR3 DNA sequence: TGCAGTGCTGGCACCGGGACAGGGGATCTATTTACCACCTACGAGCAGTACTTC. Amino acids: CSAGTGTGDLFTTYEQYF.

This clonotype was counted between two and nine times. This chain uses TRBV19 with TRBJ1-1; 11 positions match TRBD1. Germline values: CDR1 LNHDA, CDR2 SQIVND (reference sequence). J gave up 6 bases and V 3 bases, and 3 bases lay outside the gene matches. CDR3 length: 14 amino acids. Here the CDR3 DNA reads TGTGCCAGTAGTATGGACAGGGGGCGGGCTGAAGCTTTCTTT. This translates into CASSMDRGRAEAFF. Based on the CDR3 plus reference TRBV19 and TRBJ1-1, the full variable domain is DGGITQSPKYLFRKEGQNVTLSCEQNLNHDAMYWYRQDPGQGLRLIYYSQIVNDFQKGDIAEGYSVSREKKESFPLTVTSAQKNPTAFYLCASSMDRGRAEAFFGQGTRLTVV.

Details on this clonotype: A junction end diverges from the germline sequence, so it may reflect a read error. The CDR3 loop is CASSYDSGGILRETQYF. CDR3 bases: TGTGCCAGCAGTTACGATAGCGGGGGGATCCTTAGGGAGACCCAGTACTTC. This chain uses TRBV10-2 with TRBJ2-5; 10 nucleotides align to TRBD2. Germline-derived CDR1 and CDR2 are WSHSY and SAAADI. This CDR3 comprises 17 residues.

This clonotype was observed many times. The chain uses TRBV5-4 and TRBJ1-2; D unclear. The CDR3 has 14 amino acids. The germline CDR1 and CDR2 sequences are SGHNT and YYREEE (reference sequence). The V and J ends lost 1 base and 6 bases respectively, with 13 bases between them. CDR3 DNA: TGTGCCAGCAGCTTGCGGGGTAGGGTCGATGGCTACACCTTC. It codes for CASSLRGRVDGYTF.